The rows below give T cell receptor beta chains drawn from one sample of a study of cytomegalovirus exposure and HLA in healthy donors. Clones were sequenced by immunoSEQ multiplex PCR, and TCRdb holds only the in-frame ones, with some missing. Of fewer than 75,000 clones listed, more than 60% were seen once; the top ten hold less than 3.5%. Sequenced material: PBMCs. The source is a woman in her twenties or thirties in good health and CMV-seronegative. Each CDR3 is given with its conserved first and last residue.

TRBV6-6	CASSYAGGTEAFF
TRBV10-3	CAISTYRQGDGNTIYF
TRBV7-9	CASSLGDRPHTEAFF
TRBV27	CASSLGTGGFLLF
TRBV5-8	CASSEGQSFQETQYF
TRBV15	CATSIDGNTEAFF
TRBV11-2	CASSLSDNPLHF
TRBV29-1	CSVEARGGSGANVLTF
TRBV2	CASSGVFDRPTNQPQHF
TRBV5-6	CASSFEGSGNEQYF
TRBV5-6	CASSLGDRGYNEQFF
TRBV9	CASSARTANYGYTF
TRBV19	CASSPGLAVLGVF
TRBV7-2	CASSLGGVLSSYNEQFF
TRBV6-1	CASSETPGGAQYF
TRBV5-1	CASSFDRAEGEQFF
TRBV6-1	CASSASQGASGYTF
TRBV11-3	CASSLPGYTGELFF
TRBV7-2	CASSLLSVETDTQYF
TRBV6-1	CASSDPLEAFF
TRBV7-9	CASSRIASNNEQFF
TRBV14	CASSQVLALGTDTQYF
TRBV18	CASSPSLAGTLDTQYF
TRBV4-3	CASSQLTGDTEAFF
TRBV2	CASSDGGYNEQFF
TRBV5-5	CASSFWGGNTEAFF
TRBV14	CASSVTYRGSGNTIYF
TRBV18	CASSPNTAKNIQYF
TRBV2	CASSRTGEYGNTEAFF